The 8 T cell receptor beta chains below come from one sample, sequenced in a study of graft-versus-host responses after intestinal transplantation. No antigen is known for these receptors. The method was immunoSEQ multiplex PCR; TCRdb's version includes in-frame clones alone and lacks a portion of them. The sample shows 93,000 or so clones, approximately 93% of them seen only once. The material sequenced was unstimulated CD8+ T cells sorted from spleen or lymph node cells, taken before intestinal transplant. The receptors come from a human donor who received an intestinal transplant.

J is TRBJ1-5 and V is TRBV12-5, with 8 bases matching TRBD1. V shed 2 bases and J 5 bases; nucleotides not matched to a gene: 8. From germline, CDR1 is LGHNT and CDR2 FRNRAP. The CDR3 runs to 16 residues. The CDR3 coding sequence is TGTGCTAGTGGTTTGCCAGGGGGCGTTTATTATCAGCCCCAGCATTTT. Its protein product is CASGLPGGVYYQPQHF.

V gene TRBV5-4 combines with J gene TRBJ2-7; D is possibly TRBD1 or TRBD2 (5 bases each). The CDR3 contains 15 residues. Deletions cut 4 bases from V and 5 bases from J, with 19 bases between. Per germline, CDR1 SGHNT and CDR2 YYREEE (reference sequence). This chain's CDR3 is CASSIDRGGPHEQYF. In DNA, the CDR3 is TGTGCCAGCAGCATAGACAGAGGCGGGCCTCACGAGCAGTACTTC.

The rearrangement uses TRBV30 and TRBJ2-3, with a weak D call TRBD2 (5 bases). The length of the CDR3 is 15 residues. Germline assignment: CDR1 GTSNPN and CDR2 SVGIG (reference sequence). V lost 0 bases, J lost 3 bases, and 13 bases lay in between. The DNA of the CDR3 is TGTGCCTGGAGTGTTTTTAGCGCGGGTACAGATACGCAGTATTTT. Translated: CAWSVFSAGTDTQYF.

V usage is TRBV7-8 and J usage is TRBJ2-7; TRBD1 might be the D (6 bases). This CDR3 comprises 15 residues. Germline loops: CDR1 SGHVS, CDR2 FQNEAQ. The V end lost 1 base, the J end lost 0 bases, and 10 bases lay between the germline ends. Written as DNA, the CDR3 is TGTGCCAGCAGCTTAGACGGGGACAACTCCTACGAGCAGTACTTC. This sequence encodes CASSLDGDNSYEQYF. Full variable domain (missing parts from reference TRBV7-8 and TRBJ2-7): GAGVSQSPRYKVAKRGQDVALRCDPISGHVSLFWYQQALGQGPEFLTYFQNEAQLDKSGLPSDRFFAERPEGSVSTLKIQRTQQEDSAVYLCASSLDGDNSYEQYFGPGTRLTVT.

The chain has TRBV7-8 and TRBJ2-5, with 11 bases identical to TRBD1. Germline V CDR1 and CDR2: SGHVS, FQNEAQ. The CDR3 is 18 residues long. V lost 2 bases, J lost 5 bases, and 13 bases stayed unmatched. CDR3 sequence (DNA): TGTGCCAGCAGCTTAAGTGGGGCGGACAGGGGGCTGGCGGAGACCCAGTACTTC. It codes for CASSLSGADRGLAETQYF.

V usage is TRBV29-1 and J usage is TRBJ1-2; 10 positions match TRBD1. J lost 8 bases, V lost 4 bases, and 22 bases had no gene match. Germline V lookup: CDR1 SQVTM, CDR2 ANQGSEA. This CDR3 has 18 residues. The CDR3 coding sequence is TGCAGCGTTGTTGGGGAACATCAACCGAGACAGGGGGCTGGAGGCTACACCTTC. Translated: CSVVGEHQPRQGAGGYTF.

This chain uses TRBV6-1 with TRBJ2-3; possibly TRBD1 for D (5 bases). Germline V lookup: CDR1 MNHNS, CDR2 SASEGT. The CDR3 consists of 13 residues. Trimming shortened V by 6 bases and J by 1 base, and 8 bases separated the two germline ends. CDR3 amino acids: CASSETGTDTQYF. The CDR3 DNA is TGTGCCAGCAGCGAGACAGGCACAGATACGCAGTATTTT.

In its sample, this clone was seen once. The genes are TRBV10-1 and TRBJ1-6; 8 nucleotides line up with TRBD1. The germline V gene encodes CDR1 WNHNN and CDR2 SYGVQD (reference sequence). V shed 5 bases and J 7 bases; nucleotides not matched to a gene: 4. This CDR3 contains 14 residues. The CDR3 is CASSLTGVNSPLHF. Here the CDR3 DNA reads TGCGCCAGCAGTTTGACAGGGGTAAATTCACCCCTCCACTTT.